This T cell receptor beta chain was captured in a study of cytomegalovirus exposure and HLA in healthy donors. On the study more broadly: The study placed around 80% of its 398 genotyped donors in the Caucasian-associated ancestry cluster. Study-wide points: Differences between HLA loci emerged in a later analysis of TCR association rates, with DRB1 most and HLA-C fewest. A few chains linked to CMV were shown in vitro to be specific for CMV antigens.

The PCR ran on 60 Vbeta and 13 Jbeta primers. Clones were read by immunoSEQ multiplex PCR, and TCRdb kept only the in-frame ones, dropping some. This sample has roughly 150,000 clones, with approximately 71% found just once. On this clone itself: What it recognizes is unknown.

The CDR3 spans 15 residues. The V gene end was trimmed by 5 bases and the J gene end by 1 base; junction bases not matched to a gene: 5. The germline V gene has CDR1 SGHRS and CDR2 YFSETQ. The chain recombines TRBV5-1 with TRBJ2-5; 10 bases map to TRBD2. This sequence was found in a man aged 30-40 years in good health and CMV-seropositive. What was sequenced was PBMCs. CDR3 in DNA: TGCGCCAGCAGTTCCGGACTAGCGGCCCAAGAGACCCAGTACTTC. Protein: CASSSGLAAQETQYF.